This entry features one T cell receptor (beta chain) sequence. Original handling: Amplification from reference gene primers served as the basis for estimated nucleated cell counts. Method: immunoSEQ multiplex PCR; TCRdb's copy keeps in-frame clones and lacks some. V, J and clone size reflect that table, while D and trimming were determined from the DNA. Of 98,000 or so clones listed, around four fifths were seen once; the top ten hold around 4.8%. CDR3 size: 14 residues. Germline lookup yields CDR1 GTSNPN and CDR2 SVGIG (reference sequence). V was clipped by 0 bases and J by 6 bases, with 13 bases between them. This entry is derived from a study of blood T cell repertoires in COVID-19. Study-wide background: Collection of acute and convalescent COVID-19 samples took place in the United States, Italy and Spain.

This sequence was found in a man aged 60 to 69 with acute or convalescent COVID-19. The sequenced material came from peripheral blood. The chain couples TRBV30 to TRBJ2-3; maybe TRBD2 (7 bases). The CDR3 loop is CAWSVRGGADTQYF. For the CDR3, the DNA is TGTGCCTGGAGTGTACGAGGGGGGGCTGATACGCAGTATTTT.